The rows below give T cell receptor beta chains drawn from one sample of a study of blood T cell repertoires in COVID-19. Repertoires were generated with immunoSEQ multiplex PCR, while TCRdb's copy carries only in-frame clones and drops some. Here the sample spans some 260,000 clones, 88% being singletons. Input material: peripheral blood. These TCRs come from a woman aged 30 to 39 with COVID-19, enrolled during active disease. Both conserved end residues are part of each CDR3. Each record gives: V gene, CDR3 length, clone size, J gene, D gene, CDR3 DNA, CDR3 protein. D genes are given only for firm matches. Clone size is stated in some rows and not others, as once, few, many or a class when expanded.

TRBV4-3	16	NA	TRBJ2-2	TRBD2	TGCGCCAGCAGCCGCGGGCGGGGGGTCAACACCGGGGAGCTGTTTTTT	CASSRGRGVNTGELFF
TRBV6-5	16	few	TRBJ2-2	TRBD2	TGTGCCAGCAGTTACTGGGAGCGGGAGATCCCCGGGGAGCTGTTTTTT	CASSYWEREIPGELFF
TRBV29-1	12	NA	TRBJ1-4	NA	TGCAGCGCAGGGGAAGGGGTTGAAAAACTGTTTTTT	CSAGEGVEKLFF
TRBV6-5	13	NA	TRBJ2-2	TRBD2	TGTGCCAGCATTCGAGCGGGAACCGGGGAGCTGTTTTTT	CASIRAGTGELFF
TRBV7-9	12	once	TRBJ2-5	NA	TGTGCCAGCAGCTTACCGGAAGAGACCCAGTACTTC	CASSLPEETQYF
TRBV4-1	20	few	TRBJ2-3	NA	TGCGCCAGCAGCCAAGATTTTCGAATCCCGAACTTGCGTGGCGGAGATACGCAGTATTTT	CASSQDFRIPNLRGGDTQYF
TRBV28	13	once	TRBJ1-4	TRBD1	TGTGCCAGCAGCGACAGGGCCCGAGAGGGACTGTTTTTT	CASSDRAREGLFF
TRBV15	15	once	TRBJ1-1	NA	TGTGCCACCAGCAGACAGAGTCTGCGGGACACTGAAGCTTTCTTT	CATSRQSLRDTEAFF
TRBV5-1	13	NA	TRBJ1-1	TRBD1	TGCGCCAGCAGCGAACCCGACAGGGGAGACGCTTTCTTT	CASSEPDRGDAFF
TRBV11-3	15	few	TRBJ2-2	NA	TGTGCCAGCAGCGCCGGGAGCATGGGGACCGGGGAGCTGTTTTTT	CASSAGSMGTGELFF
TRBV5-1	16	NA	TRBJ1-4	TRBD1	TGCGCCAGCAGCTTGGGTGCGGACAGGGGCCGTGAAAAACTGTTTTTT	CASSLGADRGREKLFF
TRBV7-8	15	few	TRBJ1-5	TRBD1	TGTGCCAGCAGCCCGAACAGGGGGCCCTCTGAGCCCCAGCATTTT	CASSPNRGPSEPQHF
TRBV5-1	13	once	TRBJ1-1	NA	TGCGCCAGCAGCTTGCAAACGGACACTGAAGCTTTCTTT	CASSLQTDTEAFF
TRBV7-9	16	NA	TRBJ2-5	TRBD1	TGTGCCAGCAGCTTAGCGGGACAGGGGTATGAAGAGACCCAGTACTTC	CASSLAGQGYEETQYF
TRBV19	15	NA	TRBJ2-3	NA	TGTGCCAGTAGTCCCGGGGGGCAGGGAACAGATACGCAGTATTTT	CASSPGGQGTDTQYF
TRBV18	14	NA	TRBJ1-1	NA	TGTGCCAGCTCACGAGTACAGGGAAACACTGAAGCTTTCTTT	CASSRVQGNTEAFF
TRBV27	15	NA	TRBJ2-3	TRBD1	TGTGCCAGCAGTTCGAACCGGGACAGGGGAGATACGCAGTATTTT	CASSSNRDRGDTQYF
TRBV28	15	NA	TRBJ1-2	NA	TGTGCCAGCAGTCCGATGGGTGGCGGGAACTATGGCTACACCTTC	CASSPMGGGNYGYTF
TRBV7-2	11	NA	TRBJ2-5	NA	TGTGCCAGCAGCTCTCAAGAGACCCAGTACTTC	CASSSQETQYF
TRBV4-2	16	NA	TRBJ2-2	TRBD2	TGTGCCAGCAGCCAAGAGGCTAGCGGAAACACCGGGGAGCTGTTTTTT	CASSQEASGNTGELFF
TRBV6-6	14	NA	TRBJ1-5	TRBD1	TGTGCCAGCAGTCAGACAGGGGGCCCTCAGCCCCAGCATTTT	CASSQTGGPQPQHF
TRBV27	15	NA	TRBJ2-3	TRBD2	TGTGCCAGCAGTTTACGGACTAGTGGGACAGATACGCAGTATTTT	CASSLRTSGTDTQYF
TRBV11-2	18	NA	TRBJ2-5	TRBD2	TGTGCCAGCAGCCCATCCGGGCTAGCGGGGGGGCGACAAGAGACCCAGTACTTC	CASSPSGLAGGRQETQYF
TRBV18	14	NA	TRBJ2-7	NA	TGTGCCAGCTCACCCCCGACACCGACCTACGAGCAGTACTTC	CASSPPTPTYEQYF
TRBV24-1	14	NA	TRBJ2-3	TRBD1	TGTGCCACCTCGAGGGGGCAAAGAAAAGATACGCAGTATTTT	CATSRGQRKDTQYF